These 29 T cell receptor beta chains originate from one sample sequenced in a study of shared clonotypes between healthy human individuals. Profiled with immunoSEQ multiplex PCR; TCRdb holds only in-frame clones, not every one. The sample lists some 700,000 clones; around 91% were seen once. The source material was memory CD8+ T cells from PBMCs. Documented subset: CD45RO+ cells pooled with CCR7-negative TemRA cells. The receptors stem from a man aged 18 to 30 in good health. Some clones in this sample may be carry-over from other donors' samples.

The chain is built from TRBV15 and TRBJ2-6, with a tentative D call TRBD1 (6 bases). V was shortened by 7 bases and J by 0 bases, with 10 bases between the two germline ends. Germline values: CDR1 LNHNV, CDR2 YYDKDF (reference sequence). The CDR3 consists of 15 residues. CDR3 protein: CATTDSSSGANVLTF. CDR3 coding DNA: TGTGCCACCACGGACAGTAGCTCTGGGGCCAACGTCCTGACTTTC.

Comments on this clone: Other DNA sequences of this sample code for an identical CDR3. The CDR3 reads CASSIGGQVNQPQHF. CDR3 bases: TGTGCCAGTAGTATCGGGGGGCAGGTCAATCAGCCCCAGCATTTT. The genes are TRBV19 and TRBJ1-5; D might be TRBD1 (6 bases). V lost 3 bases and J 3 bases, leaving 12 bases between the germline ends. This CDR3 is built from 15 residues. The germline CDR1 and CDR2 sequences are LNHDA and SQIVND (reference sequence).

V gene TRBV30 combines with J gene TRBJ2-5, with D perhaps matching TRBD1 or TRBD2 (5 bases each). This CDR3 is 14 amino acids long. CDR1 is GTSNPN, CDR2 SVGIG, per germline (reference sequence). V lost 3 bases and J lost 4, with 15 bases in between. The CDR3 DNA follows: TGTGCCTGGAGGACAGTGGAGGATAGAGAGACCCAGTACTTC. It is translated as CAWRTVEDRETQYF.

This rearrangement joins TRBV18 to TRBJ2-5; D call uncertain. Per germline, CDR1 KGHSH and CDR2 LQKENI. V lost 4 bases and J 2 bases, leaving 5 bases between the germline ends. The CDR3 is 12 amino acids. The DNA of the CDR3 is TGTGCCAGCTCACGGACGCAAGAGACCCAGTACTTC. Encoded protein: CASSRTQETQYF.

This chain connects TRBV28 to TRBJ2-7, with a tentative D call TRBD2 (5 bases). There are 13 residues in the CDR3. V was pared by 5 bases and J by 9 bases, with 17 bases between. In germline, CDR1 is MDHEN, CDR2 SYDVKM. The CDR3 is CASSPPTTLGQYF. In DNA form, the CDR3 reads TGTGCCAGCAGTCCCCCGACTACGTTAGGGCAGTACTTC.

The chain recombines TRBV9 with TRBJ2-5; TRBD2 matches at 9 bases. In germline, CDR1 is SGDLS, CDR2 YYNGEE. Trimming took 3 bases from V and 5 from J; bases not matched to a gene: 20. This CDR3 comprises 19 residues. DNA of the CDR3: TGTGCCAGCAGCGCATTGAATAGCGGGAGAGGGCCCTCCGGGGAGACCCAGTACTTC. Its translation is CASSALNSGRGPSGETQYF.

This clone showed up just a few times. V usage is TRBV27 and J usage is TRBJ1-3, with 10 bases identical to TRBD1. Unmatched junction bases numbered 6, after V lost 6 bases and J lost 4 bases. The CDR3 runs to 15 residues. From germline, CDR1 is MNHEY and CDR2 SMNVEV (reference sequence). The CDR3 here is CASSQDRGLGNTIYF. Here the CDR3 DNA reads TGTGCCAGCAGCCAGGACAGGGGGTTGGGAAACACCATATATTTT.

The rearrangement uses TRBV13 and TRBJ2-3, with TRBD2 matching 10 bases. Germline loops: CDR1 PRHDT, CDR2 FYEKMQ (reference sequence). The CDR3 runs to 19 residues. V lost 5 bases to trimming and J lost 2 bases; unmatched junction nucleotides: 16. CDR3 sequence (DNA): TGTGCCAGCAGCCACGAAAGGATTGGACTAGCGGAAGACACAGATACGCAGTATTTT. Translation: CASSHERIGLAEDTDTQYF.

This chain connects TRBV4-2 to TRBJ2-7; weak D call: TRBD2 (5 bases). The V gene's germline CDR1 is LGHNA and CDR2 YNFKEQ. The CDR3 is 14 amino acids. Trimming left V 4 bases short and J 4 bases short, with 14 bases between. CDR3: CASSLSEGAYEQYF. For the CDR3, the DNA is TGTGCCAGCAGCCTAAGTGAGGGTGCTTACGAGCAGTACTTC.

The gene calls are TRBV6-1 and TRBJ2-7; D perhaps matches TRBD1 (5 bases). Per the germline V gene, CDR1 is MNHNS and CDR2 is SASEGT. The CDR3 is 18 residues long. Trimming removed 2 bases at V and 7 bases at J, with 27 bases between. CDR3 in amino acids: CASSEIGVGSVEFREQYF. Here the CDR3 DNA reads TGTGCCAGCAGTGAAATAGGGGTTGGTTCTGTCGAGTTTCGAGAGCAGTACTTC.

The gene calls are TRBV9 and TRBJ1-2, with D unclear. V dropped 4 bases and J dropped 5 bases, with 15 bases sitting between them. Germline-derived CDR1 and CDR2 are SGDLS and YYNGEE. The CDR3 loop spans 14 amino acids. The CDR3 reads CASSPYQTPYGYTF. The CDR3 DNA sequence: TGTGCCAGCAGCCCTTATCAAACCCCGTATGGCTACACCTTC.

The V gene is TRBV19, the J gene TRBJ2-1; D possibly corresponds to TRBD2 (5 bases). Trimming stripped 6 bases from V and 8 bases from J, with 17 bases between. The germline gives CDR1 LNHDA, CDR2 SQIVND (reference sequence). This CDR3 has 14 residues. CDR3 in DNA: TGTGCCAGTAGCCCCCGGGGAGCGTGGGATGAGCAGTTCTTC. It encodes CASSPRGAWDEQFF. The full variable domain, with the rest looked up from reference TRBV19 and TRBJ2-1, is DGGITQSPKYLFRKEGQNVTLSCEQNLNHDAMYWYRQDPGQGLRLIYYSQIVNDFQKGDIAEGYSVSREKKESFPLTVTSAQKNPTAFYLCASSPRGAWDEQFFGPGTRLTVL.

The V and J genes are TRBV9 and TRBJ2-7, with 8 positions matching TRBD2. Per the germline V gene, CDR1 is SGDLS and CDR2 is YYNGEE. The CDR3 loop spans 15 amino acids. V dropped 3 bases and J dropped 5; count of bases not matched to a gene: 10. CDR3 protein: CASSAGGAGRDEQYF. CDR3 bases: TGTGCCAGCAGCGCCGGGGGGGCAGGGCGCGACGAGCAGTACTTC.

This rearrangement joins TRBV27 to TRBJ2-7; the D is unclear. From germline, CDR1 is MNHEY and CDR2 SMNVEV (reference sequence). The CDR3 totals 13 residues. Trimming took off 7 bases at V and 6 bases at J, with 16 bases between the two ends. CDR3 protein: CASTNYVSGEQYF. DNA of the CDR3: TGTGCCAGCACCAACTACGTGTCGGGCGAGCAGTACTTC.

A note on this clone: A far larger clone lies a single base away; this is likely a read error. This specimen includes other DNA sequences encoding the same CDR3. J is TRBJ1-1 and V is TRBV5-6; D possibly corresponds to TRBD1 (5 bases). Germline V gene data show CDR1 as SGHDT and CDR2 as YYEEEE. CDR3 size: 12 residues. The ends were cut back, 1 base at V and 5 bases at J, with 6 bases in the middle. In DNA form, the CDR3 reads TGTGCCAGCAGCTTGAGGGGTACTGAAGCTTTCTTT. Translated: CASSLRGTEAFF.

The rearrangement links TRBV7-9 to TRBJ1-1; no definite D call. The CDR3 has 13 amino acids. Germline V gives CDR1 SEHNR, CDR2 FQNEAQ (reference sequence). Trimming shortened V by 0 bases and J by 11 bases, and 13 bases separated the two germline ends. The CDR3 region has the DNA TGTGCCAGCAGCTTAGCGGGTGGCGAAGGGGCTTTCTTT. Protein: CASSLAGGEGAFF.

The rearrangement uses TRBV28 and TRBJ2-3; no firm D call. The ends were cut back, 1 base at V and 0 bases at J, with 11 bases in the middle. Germline values: CDR1 MDHEN, CDR2 SYDVKM. This CDR3 has 16 residues. Here the CDR3 DNA reads TGTGCCAGCAGTTTATCGCTCATCCCTAGCACAGATACGCAGTATTTT. Translation: CASSLSLIPSTDTQYF.

V gene TRBV29-1 combines with J gene TRBJ2-7; 13 nucleotides align to TRBD2. This CDR3 has 13 amino acids. Germline assignment: CDR1 SQVTM and CDR2 ANQGSEA. Unmatched junction bases numbered 2, after V lost 6 bases and J lost 3 bases. The DNA for the CDR3 is TGCAGCGTAAGGACTAGCGGGGGCTACGAGCAGTACTTC. It specifies CSVRTSGGYEQYF.

Here the CDR3 reads CASSLQTPWATNEKLFF. In DNA, the CDR3 is TGTGCCAGCAGTTTACAAACACCATGGGCTACTAATGAAAAACTGTTTTTT. The chain links TRBV27 to TRBJ1-4; no clear D. Trimming removed 2 bases from V and 2 bases from J, with 15 bases in between. The V gene's germline CDR1 is MNHEY and CDR2 SMNVEV (reference sequence). The CDR3 runs 17 residues.

The V call is TRBV11-2, the J call TRBJ2-5; D unclear. Germline lookup yields CDR1 SGHAT and CDR2 FQNNGV. The CDR3 runs to 14 residues. The V end was cut by 6 bases, the J end by 4 bases, with 15 bases between. The CDR3 DNA follows: TGTGCCAGCAGGGAAAGGAGTGGACGAGAGACCCAGTACTTC. Translated: CASRERSGRETQYF.

This clone was seen a few times. DNA for the CDR3: TGTGCCAGCAGCGTACTCAGGGCTCTCGACTATGGCTACACCTTC. This sequence encodes CASSVLRALDYGYTF. The chain employs TRBV9 and TRBJ1-2; weak D call: TRBD1 (5 bases). V was clipped by 1 base and J by 3 bases, with 13 bases between them. The CDR3 contains 15 residues. Per germline, CDR1 SGDLS and CDR2 YYNGEE.

The rearrangement links TRBV7-9 to TRBJ1-5; no clear D. CDR3 length: 12 amino acids. Germline V gives CDR1 SEHNR, CDR2 FQNEAQ (reference sequence). V shed 5 bases and J shed 7 bases, with 9 bases lying between them. CDR3 bases: TGTGCCAGCAGCCCTCCCTCACAGCCCCAGCATTTT. It specifies CASSPPSQPQHF.

The count of this clone is one. The rearrangement links TRBV28 to TRBJ1-4, with a possible D match to TRBD1 (6 bases). There are 18 residues in the CDR3. The germline CDR1 and CDR2 sequences are MDHEN and SYDVKM. The germline V and J ends were trimmed by 10 bases and 0 bases, with 24 bases remaining between them. CDR3 DNA: TGTGCCACCCGACCTTACAGGGTTCTGAGGGCAACTAATGAAAAACTGTTTTTT. Its translation is CATRPYRVLRATNEKLFF.

CDR3 amino acids: CASRQTADTQYF. The CDR3 DNA sequence: TGTGCCAGCAGACAAACTGCAGATACGCAGTATTTT. The V and J genes are TRBV28 and TRBJ2-3; no firm D call. The CDR3 loop spans 12 amino acids. Germline lookup yields CDR1 MDHEN and CDR2 SYDVKM. The V gene lost 6 bases and the J gene lost 4 bases, with 8 bases spanning the gap.

The CDR3 DNA is TGCAGCGTTCTGGGACTAGCGGGAGTAAGGACCTACAATGAGCAGTTCTTC. Its translation is CSVLGLAGVRTYNEQFF. The gene calls are TRBV29-1 and TRBJ2-1; 14 bases are a match to TRBD2. The CDR3 loop spans 17 amino acids. Germline loops: CDR1 SQVTM, CDR2 ANQGSEA. Losses at the gene ends were 5 bases for V and 2 bases for J; bases not matched to a gene: 8.

The chain carries TRBV6-5 and TRBJ2-1, with D maybe TRBD2 (5 bases). Germline CDR1 reads MNHEY; CDR2 reads SVGAGI. The CDR3 loop spans 15 amino acids. Deletions cut 10 bases from V and 4 bases from J, with 20 bases between. CDR3 sequence reads: CAIARGMGLYNEQFF. The CDR3 region has the DNA TGTGCCATCGCCCGGGGAATGGGTTTATACAATGAGCAGTTCTTC.

The chain is built from TRBV9 and TRBJ1-1; no reliable D call. V lost 0 bases, J lost 0 bases, and 9 bases lay in between. The germline V gene has CDR1 SGDLS and CDR2 YYNGEE. The CDR3 loop spans 15 amino acids. CDR3 in amino acids: CASSVGSGMNTEAFF. The CDR3 DNA is TGTGCCAGCAGCGTAGGGTCCGGGATGAACACTGAAGCTTTCTTT.

This rearrangement joins TRBV27 to TRBJ2-1; TRBD2 is a possible D gene (5 bases). This CDR3 contains 15 residues. Trimming removed 6 bases from V and 0 bases from J, with 12 bases in between. Germline CDR1 reads MNHEY; CDR2 reads SMNVEV (reference sequence). The CDR3 sequence is CASSLTISSYNEQFF. Written as DNA, the CDR3 is TGTGCCAGCAGCTTGACTATCAGCTCCTACAATGAGCAGTTCTTC.

This rearrangement joins TRBV27 to TRBJ2-7; 11 bases agree with TRBD2. CDR3 length equals 15 residues. Trimming removed 7 bases from V and 0 bases from J; junction bases left unmatched: 5. The germline V gene has CDR1 MNHEY and CDR2 SMNVEV (reference sequence). The CDR3 protein is CASTLAGGLSYEQYF. DNA of the CDR3: TGTGCCAGCACCCTAGCGGGAGGCCTCTCCTACGAGCAGTACTTC.